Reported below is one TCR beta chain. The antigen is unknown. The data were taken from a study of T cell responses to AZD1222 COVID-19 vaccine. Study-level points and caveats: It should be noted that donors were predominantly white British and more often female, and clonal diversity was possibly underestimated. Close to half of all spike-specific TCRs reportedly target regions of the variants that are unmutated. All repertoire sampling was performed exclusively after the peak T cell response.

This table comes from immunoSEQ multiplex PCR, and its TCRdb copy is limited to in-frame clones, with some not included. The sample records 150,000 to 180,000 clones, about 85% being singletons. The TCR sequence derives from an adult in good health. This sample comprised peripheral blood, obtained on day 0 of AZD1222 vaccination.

The chain's CDR3 is CASSLDKRESPYNEQFF. The CDR3 DNA reads as TGTGCCAGCAGCCTCGACAAAAGGGAATCCCCCTACAATGAGCAGTTCTTC. The chain carries TRBV3-1 (or the pseudogene TRBV3-2) and TRBJ2-1, with D uncertain. V was pared by 4 bases and J by 2 bases, with 18 bases between. This CDR3 is 17 amino acids long. Per the germline V gene, CDR1 is LGHDT and CDR2 is YNNKEL (reference sequence).